The TCR beta chain under discussion was sequenced for a study of CD8 T cells in Susac syndrome. With random hexamers, about 0.45 to 1 ug RNA was reverse transcribed. TCRdb passed the immunoSEQ multiplex PCR reads through MiXCR, listing each CDR3 protein once. The repertoire includes about 200,000 distinct CDR3 sequences, approximately 96% of them detected once, and approximately 0.1% sits in the top ten. FACS enriched CD8+ TEMRA cells, while bulk CD8+ and CD4+ were negatively isolated. Sample: CD4+ T cells from PBMCs. This sequence originates from a human donor with multiple sclerosis.

The CDR3 reads CSVEITQNTEAFF. The CDR3 DNA follows: TGCAGCGTTGAAATTACACAGAACACTGAAGCTTTCTTT. The gene calls are TRBV29-1 and TRBJ1-1; D call uncertain. Trimming cost V 2 bases and J 1 base, with 8 bases left between them. The CDR3 is 13 amino acids. In germline, CDR1 is SQVTM, CDR2 ANQGSEA. The full variable domain, rest sourced from reference TRBV29-1 and TRBJ1-1, is SAVISQKPSRDICQRGTSLTIQCQVDSQVTMMFWYRQQPGQSLTLIATANQGSEATYESGFVIDKFPISRPNLTFSTLTVSNMSPEDSSIYLCSVEITQNTEAFFGQGTRLTVV.